These 17 T cell receptor beta chains were sequenced from one sample in a study of T cell responses to AZD1222 COVID-19 vaccine. Produced via immunoSEQ multiplex PCR; TCRdb's table is partial and in-frame only. The sample yields 140,000 to 150,000 clones, approximately 90% seen once. Source: peripheral blood, taken on day 0 of AZD1222 vaccination. These TCRs come from an adult in good health.

The V gene is TRBV7-2, the J gene TRBJ2-7, with D tentatively TRBD1 (5 bases). Trimming took off 2 bases at V and 2 bases at J, with 7 bases between the two ends. The CDR3 contains 13 residues. CDR1 SGHTA and CDR2 FQGNSA come from the germline V gene. The CDR3 protein is CASSLPGTYEQYF. CDR3 DNA: TGTGCCAGCAGCTTACCAGGGACCTACGAGCAGTACTTC. The variable domain in full, completed from reference TRBV7-2 and TRBJ2-7, reads GAGVSQSPSNKVTEKGKDVELRCDPISGHTALYWYRQSLGQGLEFLIYFQGNSAPDKSGLPSDRFSAERTGGSVSTLTIQRTQQEDSAVYLCASSLPGTYEQYFGPGTRLTVT.

The chain is built from TRBV5-4 and TRBJ2-1, with D tentatively TRBD1 (6 bases). CDR1 and CDR2 from the germline V gene are SGHNT and YYREEE (reference sequence). V lost 0 bases to trimming and J lost 8 bases, with 9 bases between them. The CDR3 contains 13 residues. The CDR3 DNA follows: TGTGCCAGCAGCTTGGACAGGGACGATGAGCAGTTCTTC. It translates to CASSLDRDDEQFF.

The CDR3 spells CASSSPGQGSTEKLFF. CDR3 DNA: TGTGCCAGCAGCTCCCCCGGGCAGGGCTCCACTGAAAAACTGTTTTTT. This rearrangement joins TRBV28 to TRBJ1-4; tentative D call: TRBD1 (5 bases). The CDR3 is made up of 16 amino acids. The germline CDR1 and CDR2 sequences are MDHEN and SYDVKM. The germline V and J ends were trimmed by 6 bases and 7 bases, with 21 bases remaining between them.

This CDR3 is CASSSTNYSYNSPLHF. CDR3 coding DNA: TGTGCCAGCAGTTCGACAAACTACTCCTATAATTCACCCCTCCACTTT. This sequence joins TRBV27 and TRBJ1-6; no clear D. Germline assignment: CDR1 MNHEY and CDR2 SMNVEV (reference sequence). Trimming pared 4 bases from V and 0 bases from J, leaving 10 bases between. This CDR3 is 16 amino acids long.

The rearrangement joins TRBV18 to TRBJ2-1; D possibly corresponds to TRBD2 (5 bases). Germline V gene sequence: CDR1 KGHSH, CDR2 LQKENI. This CDR3 has 16 residues. With 0 bases removed from V and 0 bases from J, the gap between germline ends came to 9 bases. DNA of the CDR3: TGTGCCAGCTCACCACCGAGAGGGAACTCCTACAATGAGCAGTTCTTC. This codes for CASSPPRGNSYNEQFF.

V is TRBV28 and J is TRBJ1-5, with 9 bases lining up with TRBD1. The trim removed 9 bases at V and 3 bases at J, leaving 12 bases unmatched. The CDR3 runs 16 residues. From germline, CDR1 is MDHEN and CDR2 SYDVKM. Here the CDR3 reads CASRQGTGIFNQPQHF. The CDR3 DNA follows: TGTGCCAGTAGACAGGGGACAGGGATCTTCAATCAGCCCCAGCATTTT.

The chain joins TRBV25-1 to TRBJ2-5; D may match TRBD1 or TRBD2 (5 bases each). Germline V CDR1 and CDR2: MGHDK, SYGVNS. V was shortened by 4 bases and J by 5 bases, with 14 bases between the two germline ends. CDR3 length equals 14 residues. CDR3 DNA sequence: TGTGCCAGCAGTGTTCGGGGCTCAGTGGAGACCCAGTACTTC. Protein: CASSVRGSVETQYF.

V is TRBV20-1 and J is TRBJ2-2; possibly TRBD2 for D (6 bases). There are 13 residues in the CDR3. Germline V CDR1 and CDR2: DFQATT, SNEGSKA (reference sequence). Trimming took off 3 bases at V and 6 bases at J, with 11 bases between the two ends. The CDR3 loop is CSASAGEAGELFF. The CDR3 DNA follows: TGCAGTGCTAGTGCCGGGGAGGCCGGGGAGCTGTTTTTT.

The chain employs TRBV7-2 and TRBJ2-5; 9 nucleotides agree with TRBD2. Germline V lookup: CDR1 SGHTA, CDR2 FQGNSA. The CDR3 has 19 residues. Germline trimming cut 2 bases from V and 1 base from J; bases unmatched to any gene: 14. CDR3 amino acids: CASSLRTHIAGALQETQYF. The CDR3 DNA sequence: TGTGCCAGCAGCTTAAGGACACACATAGCGGGGGCGCTCCAAGAGACCCAGTACTTC.

This rearrangement joins TRBV28 to TRBJ1-2; 10 bases agree with TRBD1. The CDR3 has 13 amino acids. J was trimmed by 7 bases and V by 5 bases; bases with no gene match: 4. CDR1 is MDHEN, CDR2 SYDVKM, per germline. The CDR3 coding sequence is TGTGCCAGCAGTCCAGGACAGGGGGGTGGCTACACCTTC. This gives the protein CASSPGQGGGYTF.

The table lists this clone with a count of one. J is TRBJ1-1 and V is TRBV19, with D possibly being TRBD1 (5 bases). Germline V gives CDR1 LNHDA, CDR2 SQIVND (reference sequence). The CDR3 contains 16 residues. V shed 7 bases and J shed 0 bases, with 18 bases lying between them. DNA for the CDR3: TGTGCCAGTAAGGCCAGGGCGTGGATCATGAACACTGAAGCTTTCTTT. Translated, it gives CASKARAWIMNTEAFF.

The V and J genes are TRBV7-2 and TRBJ1-1; D gene uncertain. Germline values: CDR1 SGHTA, CDR2 FQGNSA. V was shortened by 4 bases and J by 6 bases, with 15 bases between the two germline ends. CDR3 length: 14 amino acids. CDR3 coding DNA: TGTGCCAGCAGCTCTATTCGCCTTAGGGCTGAAGCTTTCTTT. Its protein is CASSSIRLRAEAFF.

This chain joins TRBV5-6 and TRBJ2-5; D is possibly TRBD2 (6 bases). The CDR3 runs 16 residues. Looked up from germline, CDR1 is SGHDT and CDR2 is YYEEEE. Between the trimmed V and J ends, which lost 1 base and 2 bases, there was a span of 15 bases. The CDR3: CASSLHGLAPQETQYF. The CDR3 region has the DNA TGTGCCAGCAGCTTGCATGGTCTAGCGCCTCAAGAGACCCAGTACTTC.

CDR3 residues: CASRTQGNTEAFF. CDR3 DNA: TGTGCCAGCAGGACACAGGGTAACACTGAAGCTTTCTTT. The rearrangement links TRBV6-4 to TRBJ1-1, with a weak D call TRBD1 (6 bases). The germline V gene has CDR1 MRHNA and CDR2 SNTAGT. V was trimmed by 6 bases and J by 2 bases, leaving 10 bases between them. This CDR3 region has 13 residues.

The chain carries TRBV3-1 (or the pseudogene TRBV3-2) and TRBJ1-1; 10 bases align to TRBD1. In germline, CDR1 is LGHDT, CDR2 YNNKEL (reference sequence). The CDR3 length is 16 residues. Losses at the gene ends were 4 bases for V and 4 bases for J; bases not matched to a gene: 9. CDR3 region: CASSLTGGAGGTEAFF. The CDR3 bases are TGTGCCAGCAGCCTGACAGGGGGCGCAGGGGGCACTGAAGCTTTCTTT.

The genes are TRBV15 and TRBJ1-1, with TRBD1 identical over 7 bases. Germline CDR1 and CDR2: LNHNV and YYDKDF (reference sequence). Trimming took 3 bases from V and 4 from J; bases not matched to a gene: 8. The CDR3 runs to 15 residues. CDR3 in amino acids: CATSRGGTVGTEAFF. The CDR3 bases are TGTGCCACCAGCAGGGGAGGGACAGTTGGCACTGAAGCTTTCTTT.

This rearrangement joins TRBV18 to TRBJ1-3; D not certain. Trimming stripped 2 bases from V and 0 bases from J, with 11 bases between. Germline loops: CDR1 KGHSH, CDR2 LQKENI. This CDR3 is built from 16 residues. DNA for the CDR3: TGTGCCAGCTCACCAGTTGACTCGAGCTCTGGAAACACCATATATTTT. It codes for CASSPVDSSSGNTIYF. Full variable domain (remainder filled in from reference TRBV18 and TRBJ1-3): NAGVMQNPRHLVRRRGQEARLRCSPMKGHSHVYWYRQLPEEGLKFMVYLQKENIIDESGMPKERFSAEFPKEGPSILRIQQVVRGDSAAYFCASSPVDSSSGNTIYFGEGSWLTVV.